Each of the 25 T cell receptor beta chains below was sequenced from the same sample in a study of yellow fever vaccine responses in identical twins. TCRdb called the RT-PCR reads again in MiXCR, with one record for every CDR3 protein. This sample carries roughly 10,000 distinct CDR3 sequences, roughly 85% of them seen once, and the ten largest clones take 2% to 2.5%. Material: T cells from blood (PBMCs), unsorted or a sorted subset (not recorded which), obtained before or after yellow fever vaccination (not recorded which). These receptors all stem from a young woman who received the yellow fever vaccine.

DNA for the CDR3: TGTGCCAGCAGTGACCCCTTGGACGTTTATGAGCAGTTCTTC. Its protein is CASSDPLDVYEQFF. The rearrangement links TRBV2 to TRBJ2-1; no definite D call. The CDR3 length is 14 residues. The V and J ends lost 3 bases and 8 bases respectively, with 14 bases between them. Germline V gene sequence: CDR1 SNHLY, CDR2 FYNNEI. Full variable domain (outside the CDR3, taken from reference TRBV2 and TRBJ2-1): EPEVTQTPSHQVTQMGQEVILRCVPISNHLYFYWYRQILGQKVEFLVSFYNNEISEKSEIFDDQFSVERPDGSNFTLKIRSTKLEDSAMYFCASSDPLDVYEQFFGPGTRLTVL.

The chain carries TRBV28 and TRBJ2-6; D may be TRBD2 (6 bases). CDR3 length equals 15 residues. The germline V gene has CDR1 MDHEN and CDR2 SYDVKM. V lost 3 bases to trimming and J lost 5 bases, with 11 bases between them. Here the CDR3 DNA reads TGTGCCAGCAGTTTGGAGGGACCTAGGGCCAACGTCCTGACTTTC. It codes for CASSLEGPRANVLTF.

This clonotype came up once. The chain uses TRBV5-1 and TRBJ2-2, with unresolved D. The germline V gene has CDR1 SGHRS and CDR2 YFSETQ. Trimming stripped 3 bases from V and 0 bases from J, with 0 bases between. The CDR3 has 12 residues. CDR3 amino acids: CASSSNTGELFF. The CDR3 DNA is TGCGCCAGCAGCTCGAACACCGGGGAGCTGTTTTTT. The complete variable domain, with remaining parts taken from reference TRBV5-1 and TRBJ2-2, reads KAGVTQTPRYLIKTRGQQVTLSCSPISGHRSVSWYQQTPGQGLQFLFEYFSETQRNKGNFPGRFSGRQFSNSRSEMNVSTLELGDSALYLCASSSNTGELFFGEGSRLTVL.

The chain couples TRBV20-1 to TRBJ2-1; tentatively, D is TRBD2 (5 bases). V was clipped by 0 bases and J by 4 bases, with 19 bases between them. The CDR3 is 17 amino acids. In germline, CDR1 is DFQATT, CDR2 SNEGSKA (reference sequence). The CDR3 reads CSAREVRNPREYNEQFF. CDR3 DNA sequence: TGCAGTGCTAGAGAAGTCCGGAACCCACGGGAATACAATGAGCAGTTCTTC.

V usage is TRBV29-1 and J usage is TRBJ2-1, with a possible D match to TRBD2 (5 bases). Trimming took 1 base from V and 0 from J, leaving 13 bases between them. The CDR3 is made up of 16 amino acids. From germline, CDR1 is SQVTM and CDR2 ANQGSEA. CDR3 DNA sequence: TGCAGCGTTGAAGTTGGTGGGAGCCACTCCTACAATGAGCAGTTCTTC. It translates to CSVEVGGSHSYNEQFF.

CDR3 DNA: TGTGCCACACTAACTAGCGGGGGGACCCAAGAGACCCAGTACTTC. Amino acid sequence: CATLTSGGTQETQYF. The rearrangement uses TRBV10-3 and TRBJ2-5; 12 bases line up with TRBD2. V shed 10 bases, J shed 1 base, and the junction held 7 bases outside the gene matches. The CDR3 consists of 15 residues. Germline-derived CDR1 and CDR2 are ENHRY and SYGVKD.

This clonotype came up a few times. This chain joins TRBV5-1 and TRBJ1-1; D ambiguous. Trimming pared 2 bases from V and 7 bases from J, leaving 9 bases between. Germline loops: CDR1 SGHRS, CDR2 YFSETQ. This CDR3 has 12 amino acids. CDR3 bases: TGCGCCAGCAGCTTCATACGGGTTGAAGCTTTCTTT. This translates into CASSFIRVEAFF.

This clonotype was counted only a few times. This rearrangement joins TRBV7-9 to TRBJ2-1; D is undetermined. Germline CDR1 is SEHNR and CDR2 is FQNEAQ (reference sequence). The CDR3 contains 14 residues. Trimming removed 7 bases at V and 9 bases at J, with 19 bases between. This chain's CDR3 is CASNSPASLGEQFF. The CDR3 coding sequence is TGTGCCAGCAACTCCCCGGCCTCGTTAGGTGAGCAGTTCTTC.

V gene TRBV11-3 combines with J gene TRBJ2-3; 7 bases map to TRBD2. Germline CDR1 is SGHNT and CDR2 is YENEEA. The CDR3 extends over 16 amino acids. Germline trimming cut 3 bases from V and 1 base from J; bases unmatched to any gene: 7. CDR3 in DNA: TGTGCCAGCAGCTTCACGGAGCTAGCGGGCACAGATACGCAGTATTTT. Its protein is CASSFTELAGTDTQYF.

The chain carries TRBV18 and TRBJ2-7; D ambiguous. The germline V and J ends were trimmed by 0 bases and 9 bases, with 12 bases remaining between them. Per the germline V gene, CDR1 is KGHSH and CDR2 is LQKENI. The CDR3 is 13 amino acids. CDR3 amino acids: CASSPPGFTAQYF. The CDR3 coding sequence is TGTGCCAGCTCACCACCGGGATTTACGGCGCAGTACTTC.

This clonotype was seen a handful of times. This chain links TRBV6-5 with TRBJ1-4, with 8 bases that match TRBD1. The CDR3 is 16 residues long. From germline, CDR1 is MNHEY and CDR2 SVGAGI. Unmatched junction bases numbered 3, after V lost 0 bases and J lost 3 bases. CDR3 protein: CASSYSPTGANEKLFF. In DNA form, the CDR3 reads TGTGCCAGCAGTTACTCCCCGACAGGGGCTAATGAAAAACTGTTTTTT.

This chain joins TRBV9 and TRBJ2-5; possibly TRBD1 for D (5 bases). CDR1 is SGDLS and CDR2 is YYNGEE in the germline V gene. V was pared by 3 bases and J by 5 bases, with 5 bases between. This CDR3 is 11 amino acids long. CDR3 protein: CASSEGETQYF. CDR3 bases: TGTGCCAGCAGCGAGGGGGAGACCCAGTACTTC.

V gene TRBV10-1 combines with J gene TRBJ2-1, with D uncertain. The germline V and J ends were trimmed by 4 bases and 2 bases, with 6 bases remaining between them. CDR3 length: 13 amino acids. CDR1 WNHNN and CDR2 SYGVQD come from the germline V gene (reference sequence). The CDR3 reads CASSGQTYNEQFF. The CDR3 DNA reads TGCGCCAGCAGTGGACAAACCTACAATGAGCAGTTCTTC.

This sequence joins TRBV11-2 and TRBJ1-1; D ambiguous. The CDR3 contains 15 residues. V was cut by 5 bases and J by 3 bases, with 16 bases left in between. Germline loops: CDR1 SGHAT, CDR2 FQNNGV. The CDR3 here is CASSNQLGGDTEAFF. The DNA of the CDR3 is TGTGCCAGCAGCAACCAGTTGGGTGGGGACACTGAAGCTTTCTTT.

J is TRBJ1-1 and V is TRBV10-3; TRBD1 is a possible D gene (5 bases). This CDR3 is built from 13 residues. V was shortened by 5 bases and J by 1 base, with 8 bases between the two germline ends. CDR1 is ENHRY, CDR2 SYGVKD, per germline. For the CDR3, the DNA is TGTGCCATCAGTTCCGACAGGAACACTGAAGCTTTCTTT. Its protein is CAISSDRNTEAFF.

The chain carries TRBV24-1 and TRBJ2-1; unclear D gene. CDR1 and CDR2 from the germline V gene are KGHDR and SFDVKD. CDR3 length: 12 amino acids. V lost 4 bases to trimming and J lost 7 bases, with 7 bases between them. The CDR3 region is CATSDRGNEQFF. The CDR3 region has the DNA TGTGCCACCAGTGACCGAGGAAATGAGCAGTTCTTC.

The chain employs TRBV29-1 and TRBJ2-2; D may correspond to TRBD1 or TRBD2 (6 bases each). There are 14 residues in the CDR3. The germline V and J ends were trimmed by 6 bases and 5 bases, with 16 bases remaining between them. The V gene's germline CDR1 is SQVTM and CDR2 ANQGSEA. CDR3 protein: CSVARQEGTGELFF. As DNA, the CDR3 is TGCAGCGTGGCTAGACAGGAGGGTACCGGGGAGCTGTTTTTT.

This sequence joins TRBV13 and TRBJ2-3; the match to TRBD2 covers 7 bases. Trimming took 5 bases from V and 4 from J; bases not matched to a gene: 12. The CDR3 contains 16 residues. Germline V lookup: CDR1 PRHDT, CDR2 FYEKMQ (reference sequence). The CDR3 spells CASSPHWGGIPDTQYF. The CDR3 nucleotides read TGTGCCAGCAGCCCCCACTGGGGGGGGATCCCAGATACGCAGTATTTT.

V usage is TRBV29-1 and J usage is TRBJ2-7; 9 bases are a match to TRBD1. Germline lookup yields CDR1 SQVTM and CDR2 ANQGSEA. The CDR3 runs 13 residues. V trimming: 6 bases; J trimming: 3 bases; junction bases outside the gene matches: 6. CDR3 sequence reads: CSVGTGSIYEQYF. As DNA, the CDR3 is TGCAGCGTGGGGACAGGGAGTATCTACGAGCAGTACTTC.

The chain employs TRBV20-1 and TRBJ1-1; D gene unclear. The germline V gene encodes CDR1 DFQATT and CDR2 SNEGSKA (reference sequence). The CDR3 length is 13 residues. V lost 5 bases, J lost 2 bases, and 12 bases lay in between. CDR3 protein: CSAPKTENTEAFF. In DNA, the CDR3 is TGCAGTGCTCCCAAGACCGAAAACACTGAAGCTTTCTTT.

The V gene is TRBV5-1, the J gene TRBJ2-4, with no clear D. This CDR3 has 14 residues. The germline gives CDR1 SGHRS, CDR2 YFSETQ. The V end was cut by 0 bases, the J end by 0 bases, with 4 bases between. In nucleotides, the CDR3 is TGCGCCAGCAGCTTGGGCGCAGCCAAAAACATTCAGTACTTC. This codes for CASSLGAAKNIQYF.

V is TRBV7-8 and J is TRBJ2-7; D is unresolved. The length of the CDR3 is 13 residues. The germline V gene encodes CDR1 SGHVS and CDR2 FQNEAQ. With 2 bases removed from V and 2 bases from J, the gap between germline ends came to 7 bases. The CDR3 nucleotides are TGTGCCAGCAGCTTAAGCCAGACCTACGAGCAGTACGTC. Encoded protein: CASSLSQTYEQYV.

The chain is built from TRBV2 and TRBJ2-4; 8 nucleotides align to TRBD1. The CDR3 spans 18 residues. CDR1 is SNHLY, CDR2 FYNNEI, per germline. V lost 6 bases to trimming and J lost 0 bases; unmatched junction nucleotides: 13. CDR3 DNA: TGTGCCAGCAGGACCCGGGACAGGTCCACCCTAGCCAAAAACATTCAGTACTTC. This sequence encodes CASRTRDRSTLAKNIQYF. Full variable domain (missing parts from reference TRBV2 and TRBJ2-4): EPEVTQTPSHQVTQMGQEVILRCVPISNHLYFYWYRQILGQKVEFLVSFYNNEISEKSEIFDDQFSVERPDGSNFTLKIRSTKLEDSAMYFCASRTRDRSTLAKNIQYFGAGTRLSVL.

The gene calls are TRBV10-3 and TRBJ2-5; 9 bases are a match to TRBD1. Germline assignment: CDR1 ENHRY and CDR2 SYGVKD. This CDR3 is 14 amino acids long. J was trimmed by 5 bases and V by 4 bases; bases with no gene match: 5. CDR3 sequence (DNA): TGTGCCATCAGTGCCGGACAGGGGTCGGAGACCCAGTACTTC. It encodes CAISAGQGSETQYF.

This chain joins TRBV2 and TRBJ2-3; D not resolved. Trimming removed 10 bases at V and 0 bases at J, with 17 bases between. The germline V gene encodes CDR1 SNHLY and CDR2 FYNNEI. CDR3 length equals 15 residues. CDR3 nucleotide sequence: TGTGCCACCCCTCAAGTTGATTCTAGCACAGATACGCAGTATTTT. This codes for CATPQVDSSTDTQYF. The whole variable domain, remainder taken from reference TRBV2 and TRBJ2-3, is EPEVTQTPSHQVTQMGQEVILRCVPISNHLYFYWYRQILGQKVEFLVSFYNNEISEKSEIFDDQFSVERPDGSNFTLKIRSTKLEDSAMYFCATPQVDSSTDTQYFGPGTRLTVL.